This T cell receptor beta chain was obtained from a study of shared T cell receptors in the human thymus. This CDR3 has 17 amino acids. Germline V gene sequence: CDR1 LGHNA, CDR2 YSLEER. With 2 bases clipped from V and 6 bases from J, the junction kept 11 bases outside the gene matches. Libraries were prepared by immunoSEQ multiplex PCR; TCRdb keeps only in-frame clonotypes and omits some of them. The table shows roughly 700,000 clones, with more than 75% occurring only once. The sample was also linked to a second study, of human thymus T cells. This second study notes: Thymic and blood repertoires appeared to carry a bias in their V and J gene usage.

Sequenced material: thymocytes. The chain uses TRBV4-3 and TRBJ2-2, with 8 bases that match TRBD2. This TCR came from a boy under two years old with a congenital heart defect. Here the CDR3 reads CASSQQAGVKDAGELFF. In nucleotides, the CDR3 is TGCGCCAGCAGCCAACAAGCGGGAGTTAAAGACGCCGGGGAGCTGTTTTTT.